This entry describes one T cell receptor (beta chain). The sample is drawn from a study of T cell changes during pregnancy in multiple sclerosis. Profiled with immunoSEQ multiplex PCR; TCRdb holds only in-frame clones, not every one. The table has more than 80,000 clones, approximately 90% seen once; the top ten hold roughly 4%. With 0 bases removed from V and 0 bases from J, the gap between germline ends came to 9 bases. CDR3 length: 15 amino acids. Germline CDR1 and CDR2: SGHTA and FQGNSA. V gene TRBV7-2 combines with J gene TRBJ2-7, with TRBD2 as a possible D gene (6 bases). Sequenced here: PBMCs, sampled in the first trimester of pregnancy. The sequence derives from a female donor in good health, serving as a control in a pregnancy study. Some clones in this sample may be carry-over from other donors' samples. CDR3 coding DNA: TGTGCCAGCAGCTTAGCCGGGGGAGACTCCTACGAGCAGTACTTC. This translates into CASSLAGGDSYEQYF.